The T cell receptor (beta chain) under discussion was sequenced for a study of shared clonotypes between healthy human individuals. On this clone: Its matching antigen is unknown.

The germline V gene has CDR1 SGHDT and CDR2 YYEEEE. Germline trimming cut 1 base from V and 0 bases from J; bases unmatched to any gene: 8. This CDR3 has 18 residues. General study findings and limits: Memory subsets generally showed lower estimated richness than naive subsets.

A CD45RA-negative memory subset and a CD45RA+ naive subset were separated from the CD4+ cells. Profiling relied on immunoSEQ multiplex PCR, and the TCRdb table lists in-frame clones only, not all of them. The repertoire holds about 2.3 million clones, with around 90% as singletons. This sequence joins TRBV5-6 and TRBJ1-5, with 9 bases identical to TRBD1. The sample consisted of naive CD4+ T cells from PBMCs. Subset noted: CD45RA+ positively selected. The clonotype comes from a man aged 18 to 30 in good health. Some clones in this sample may be carry-over from other donors' samples. The CDR3: CASSLLGQGIYSNQPQHF. CDR3 DNA: TGTGCCAGCAGCTTGCTGGGACAGGGAATTTATAGCAATCAGCCCCAGCATTTT.